A single sample gave rise to the 14 T cell receptor beta chains below, sequenced in a study of blood T cell repertoires in COVID-19. Assay used: immunoSEQ multiplex PCR; TCRdb lists only in-frame clones, some missing. In the table there are about 280,000 clones, 90% of which are singletons. The sequencing sample was made of PBMCs or T cells enriched from blood (not recorded which). These receptors originate from a woman aged 18-35 years with acute COVID-19.

V usage is TRBV10-3 and J usage is TRBJ1-6, with TRBD1 as a possible D gene (6 bases). The germline V and J ends were trimmed by 0 bases and 7 bases, with 13 bases remaining between them. CDR1 is ENHRY, CDR2 SYGVKD, per germline. This CDR3 is 16 amino acids long. The CDR3 DNA reads TGTGCCATCAGTGAGTCGGAACCCAGGGGAAATTCACCCCTCCACTTT. Translation: CAISESEPRGNSPLHF.

This chain joins TRBV24-1 and TRBJ2-2; 10 nucleotides line up with TRBD2. Germline CDR1 and CDR2: KGHDR and SFDVKD. The CDR3 loop spans 14 amino acids. Germline trimming cut 9 bases from V and 4 bases from J; bases unmatched to any gene: 4. CDR3 protein: CATGGLAATGELFF. For the CDR3, the DNA is TGTGCCACCGGCGGACTAGCGGCCACCGGGGAGCTGTTTTTT.

The chain carries TRBV7-6 and TRBJ1-2; 7 bases agree with TRBD1. J lost 0 bases, V lost 5 bases, and 9 bases had no gene match. The CDR3 is 16 residues long. In germline, CDR1 is SGHVS, CDR2 FNYEAQ. The chain's CDR3 is CASSPDGQVANYGYTF. CDR3 coding DNA: TGTGCCAGCAGCCCCGACGGACAGGTAGCTAACTATGGCTACACCTTC.

This chain joins TRBV5-1 and TRBJ2-1; no definite D call. CDR1 SGHRS and CDR2 YFSETQ come from the germline V gene. The CDR3 runs to 15 residues. The V and J ends lost 2 bases and 0 bases respectively, with 9 bases between them. The CDR3 sequence is CASSLQQSSYNEQFF. DNA of the CDR3: TGCGCCAGCAGCTTACAACAGAGCTCCTACAATGAGCAGTTCTTC.

This clone was counted only a few times. This chain joins TRBV9 and TRBJ1-1; no definite D call. CDR3 length: 15 amino acids. The V end was cut by 4 bases, the J end by 6 bases, with 19 bases between. Germline values: CDR1 SGDLS, CDR2 YYNGEE. The CDR3 sequence: CASSPSYTGVPEAFF. The CDR3 DNA reads as TGTGCCAGCAGCCCCTCCTATACCGGGGTCCCTGAAGCTTTCTTT.

The chain is built from TRBV30 and TRBJ2-5, with 8 positions matching TRBD1. The junction had 11 bases not matched to a gene; V was cut back by 1 base and J by 4 bases. The CDR3 contains 16 residues. Germline V gene lookup returns CDR1 GTSNPN and CDR2 SVGIG (reference sequence). The DNA for the CDR3 is TGTGCCTGGAGTGACGACTTCAGGGGGCCTCGAGAGACCCAGTACTTC. Protein sequence: CAWSDDFRGPRETQYF.

The chain is built from TRBV15 and TRBJ2-5; D uncertain. CDR1 is LNHNV and CDR2 is YYDKDF in the germline V gene (reference sequence). V lost 0 bases, J lost 4 bases, and 24 bases lay in between. The CDR3 totals 19 residues. The CDR3, as DNA: TGTGCCACCAGCAGAGATGGCCCAAGGAGTCTAGTGGAACGAGAGACCCAGTACTTC. It translates to CATSRDGPRSLVERETQYF.

The V call is TRBV28, the J call TRBJ1-2; the match to TRBD1 covers 8 bases. In germline, CDR1 is MDHEN, CDR2 SYDVKM. Losses at the gene ends were 2 bases for V and 8 bases for J; bases not matched to a gene: 7. There are 14 residues in the CDR3. The CDR3 spells CASSLGQGVGGYTF. DNA of the CDR3: TGTGCCAGCAGTTTAGGACAGGGAGTGGGAGGCTACACCTTC.

The chain is built from TRBV3-1 (or the pseudogene TRBV3-2) and TRBJ1-1; maybe TRBD1 (5 bases). The V gene's germline CDR1 is LGHDT and CDR2 YNNKEL (reference sequence). This CDR3 has 14 residues. V dropped 2 bases and J dropped 1 base, with 8 bases sitting between them. CDR3 sequence (DNA): TGTGCCAGCAGCCAACCAGGGCAGAACACTGAAGCTTTCTTT. Translating gives CASSQPGQNTEAFF.

The V call is TRBV7-9, the J call TRBJ2-3, with TRBD2 matching over 13 bases. The CDR3 runs to 16 residues. The ends lost 4 bases at V and 4 bases at J; junction bases unmatched: 5. Germline CDR1 SEHNR, CDR2 FQNEAQ (reference sequence). The CDR3 is CASSSRTSGSADTQYF. The CDR3 bases are TGTGCCAGCAGCTCCCGGACTAGCGGGAGTGCAGATACGCAGTATTTT.

In DNA form, the CDR3 reads TGTGCCAGCAGCCCCAGGGGTTTAGGTAATGAAAAACTGTTTTTT. As protein: CASSPRGLGNEKLFF. The chain has TRBV3-1 (or the pseudogene TRBV3-2) and TRBJ1-4; D perhaps matches TRBD1 (6 bases). The CDR3 runs 15 residues. Trimming shortened V by 4 bases and J by 4 bases, and 13 bases separated the two germline ends. The germline V gene encodes CDR1 LGHDT and CDR2 YNNKEL (reference sequence).

Details on this clone: One end of the junction does not line up with germline, which may come from a read error. The J gene is TRBJ2-7, the V gene TRBV4-1; 10 bases align to TRBD1. Per the germline V gene, CDR1 is MGHRA and CDR2 is YSYEKL. This CDR3 is 15 amino acids long. Here the CDR3 DNA reads TGCGCCAGCAGCCAAGGTAGGGGACAGGGGCACAGAAAGTATTTC. Protein sequence: CASSQGRGQGHRKYF.

This chain uses TRBV2 with TRBJ1-4, with 7 bases lining up with TRBD1. The ends lost 2 bases at V and 8 bases at J; junction bases unmatched: 8. The CDR3 consists of 15 residues. CDR1 and CDR2 (germline): SNHLY, FYNNEI. CDR3 amino acids: CASSETGATPEKLFF. The CDR3 DNA sequence: TGTGCCAGCAGTGAAACAGGGGCCACCCCGGAAAAACTGTTTTTT.

The V and J genes are TRBV3-1 (or the pseudogene TRBV3-2) and TRBJ2-1; 11 bases align to TRBD2. Looked up from germline, CDR1 is LGHDT and CDR2 is YNNKEL (reference sequence). The CDR3 has 19 residues. Trimming removed 0 bases from V and 5 bases from J; junction bases left unmatched: 12. CDR3 region: CASSQDKETGLAVNNEQFF. In DNA form, the CDR3 reads TGTGCCAGCAGCCAAGATAAGGAGACGGGACTAGCGGTCAACAATGAGCAGTTCTTC.